These T cell receptor beta chains were read from a single sample in a study of lymphopenia after photon versus proton radiotherapy. Profiled with immunoSEQ multiplex PCR; TCRdb holds only in-frame clones, not every one. This table has 55,000 to 70,000 clones, 70% to 90% appearing once. The input for sequencing was peripheral blood, taken from a patient treated with photon-based radiotherapy. The origin of the receptors is a man aged 35-49 years with gastric cancer. Each CDR3 is given with its conserved first and last residue. Each record gives: V gene, D gene, J gene, clone size, CDR3 DNA, CDR3 protein. The D gene is left open where the match is weak. Clone size is shown for a subset of rows, as once, few, many or a class of expanded clone.

TRBV4-3	NA	TRBJ1-6	NA	TGCGCCAGCAGCCAAGATAGGGGTTCACCCCTCCACTTT	CASSQDRGSPLHF
TRBV9	NA	TRBJ1-2	few	TGTGCCAGCAGCGTAGATGAGGCCTATGGCTACACCTTC	CASSVDEAYGYTF
TRBV2	TRBD1	TRBJ1-6	NA	TGTGCCAGCAGTGAAGGGGACAGACTCAATTCACCCCTCCACTTT	CASSEGDRLNSPLHF
TRBV19	NA	TRBJ1-2	once	TGTGCCAGTAGAGAGTCGGGGAGCTATGGCTACACCTTC	CASRESGSYGYTF
TRBV2	NA	TRBJ1-6	NA	TGTGCCAGCAGCACTCTGACTGCAGATTCACCCCTCCACTTT	CASSTLTADSPLHF
TRBV5-5	TRBD1	TRBJ2-7	NA	TGTGCCAGCAGCTACGGGACAGGGCGCGCCGAGCAGTACTTC	CASSYGTGRAEQYF
TRBV7-3	NA	TRBJ2-1	NA	TGTGCCAGCAGCTTAAACAGCAATGAGCAGTTCTTC	CASSLNSNEQFF
TRBV5-1	NA	TRBJ2-7	NA	TGCGCCAGCAGCTGGTCCCTCACACCTAGCTCCTACGAGCAGTACTTC	CASSWSLTPSSYEQYF
TRBV7-9	NA	TRBJ1-4	once	TGTGCCAGCAGCTTCGGGGGGGCGGCTAATGAAAAACTGTTTTTT	CASSFGGAANEKLFF
TRBV7-9	NA	TRBJ1-1	NA	TGTGCCAGCAGCCCAAGGGGAGGAGTAGCTTTCTTT	CASSPRGGVAFF
TRBV6-5	TRBD1	TRBJ2-7	NA	TGTGCCAGCAGTTACTTGGACAGGTACGAGCAGTACTTC	CASSYLDRYEQYF
TRBV18	NA	TRBJ1-1	NA	TGTGCCAGCTCACCAGACCTTATGAACACTGAAGCTTTCTTT	CASSPDLMNTEAFF
TRBV12-5	NA	TRBJ1-2	few	TGTGCTAGTGGTTTGGGGCATAGCTATGGCTACACCTTC	CASGLGHSYGYTF
TRBV7-3	TRBD1	TRBJ1-2	once	TGTGCCAGCAGCGGCCCAGGGGGCCTCTATGGCTACACCTTC	CASSGPGGLYGYTF
TRBV5-1	TRBD1	TRBJ1-6	few	TGCGCCAGCAGCTTGGCGGGACAGGGACTTAATTCACCCCTCCACTTT	CASSLAGQGLNSPLHF
TRBV5-1	TRBD2	TRBJ2-7	once	TGCGCCAGCACCCCGATGACTAGCGGGGGGCACGAGCAGTACTTC	CASTPMTSGGHEQYF
TRBV4-2	NA	TRBJ1-4	NA	TGTGCCAGCAGCCAAGAGGCATCTACTAATGAAAAACTGTTTTTT	CASSQEASTNEKLFF
TRBV4-1	NA	TRBJ1-4	NA	TGCGCCAGCAGCCAAGAGTTCCAGACGGATGAAAAACTGTTTTTT	CASSQEFQTDEKLFF
TRBV11-2	NA	TRBJ2-3	NA	TGTGCCAGCAGCTTTGCTGGGATTAGCACAGATACGCAGTATTTT	CASSFAGISTDTQYF
TRBV7-3	NA	TRBJ2-7	once	TGTGCCAGCAGCTTAACCGAAGTGAGGACAAACGAGCAGTACTTC	CASSLTEVRTNEQYF
TRBV10-3	NA	TRBJ1-1	NA	TGTGCCATTAAAGGGGTGGAAAACACTGAAGCTTTCTTT	CAIKGVENTEAFF
TRBV7-2	TRBD2	TRBJ2-7	NA	TGTGCCAGCAGCTCATACGGGGGGAGTCGGACCTACGAGCAGTACTTC	CASSSYGGSRTYEQYF
TRBV5-4	NA	TRBJ2-7	NA	TGTGCCAGCAGCTTGGTCGGCAGTTCCTACGAGCAGTACTTC	CASSLVGSSYEQYF
TRBV6-5	NA	TRBJ1-1	NA	TGTGCCAGCACCCCTTGGGCGGGTAGGAACACTGAAGCTTTCTTT	CASTPWAGRNTEAFF
TRBV11-2	NA	TRBJ2-7	NA	TGTGCCAGCAGCGCGGACTACCAAGCCTACGAGCAGTACTTC	CASSADYQAYEQYF
TRBV7-9	NA	TRBJ2-1	NA	TGTGCCAGCAGCCCTGGGGACATTACCCCGTTAGGATTCTTC	CASSPGDITPLGFF
TRBV2	TRBD1	TRBJ1-4	NA	TGTGCCAGCAGTGGAGAACAGGGGCCAGGTGAAAAACTGTTTTTT	CASSGEQGPGEKLFF
TRBV6-5	NA	TRBJ1-2	NA	TGTGCCAGCAGCCCCGGCAGGGTTATTGGCTACACCTTC	CASSPGRVIGYTF
TRBV9	TRBD2	TRBJ2-5	NA	TGTGCCAGCAGCTCCCGAGTGGGACTAGCTCTAGGAGAGACCCAGTACTTC	CASSSRVGLALGETQYF
TRBV4-2	NA	TRBJ2-1	NA	TGTGCCAGCAGCCAGCAGGTAGCGGCTCACAATGAGCAGTTCTTC	CASSQQVAAHNEQFF
TRBV11-2	NA	TRBJ1-6	NA	TGTGCCAGCAGCGCGGGTTGGGGTACCTCCTATAATTCACCCCTCCACTTT	CASSAGWGTSYNSPLHF